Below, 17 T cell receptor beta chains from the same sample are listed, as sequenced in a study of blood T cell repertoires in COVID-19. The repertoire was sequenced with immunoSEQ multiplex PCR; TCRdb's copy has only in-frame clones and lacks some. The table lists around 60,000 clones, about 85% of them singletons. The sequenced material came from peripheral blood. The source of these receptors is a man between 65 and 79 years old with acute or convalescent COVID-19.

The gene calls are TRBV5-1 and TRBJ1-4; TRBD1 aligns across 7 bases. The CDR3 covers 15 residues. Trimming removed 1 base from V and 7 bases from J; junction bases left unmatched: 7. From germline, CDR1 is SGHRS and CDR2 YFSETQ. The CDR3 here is CASSLKGARGEKLFF. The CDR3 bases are TGCGCCAGCAGCTTGAAGGGGGCGCGGGGTGAAAAACTGTTTTTT. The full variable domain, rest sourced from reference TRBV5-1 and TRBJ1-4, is KAGVTQTPRYLIKTRGQQVTLSCSPISGHRSVSWYQQTPGQGLQFLFEYFSETQRNKGNFPGRFSGRQFSNSRSEMNVSTLELGDSALYLCASSLKGARGEKLFFGSGTQLSVL.

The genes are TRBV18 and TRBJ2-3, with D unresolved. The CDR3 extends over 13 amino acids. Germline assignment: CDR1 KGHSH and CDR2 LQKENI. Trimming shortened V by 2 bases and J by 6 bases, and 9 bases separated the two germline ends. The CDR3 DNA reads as TGTGCCAGCTCACCAGGGTCCGGGGATACGCAGTATTTT. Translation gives CASSPGSGDTQYF.

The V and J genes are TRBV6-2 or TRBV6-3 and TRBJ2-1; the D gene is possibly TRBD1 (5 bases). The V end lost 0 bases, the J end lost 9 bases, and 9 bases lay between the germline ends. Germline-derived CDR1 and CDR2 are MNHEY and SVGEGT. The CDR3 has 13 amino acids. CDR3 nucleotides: TGTGCCAGCAGTTACTCGAGCAGGGCTGAGCAGTTCTTC. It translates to CASSYSSRAEQFF.

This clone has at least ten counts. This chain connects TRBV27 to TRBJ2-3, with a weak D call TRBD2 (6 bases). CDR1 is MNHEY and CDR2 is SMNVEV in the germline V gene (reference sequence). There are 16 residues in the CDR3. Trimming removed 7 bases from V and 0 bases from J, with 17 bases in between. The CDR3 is CASTAGWGESTDTQYF. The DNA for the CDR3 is TGTGCCAGCACCGCCGGGTGGGGGGAAAGCACAGATACGCAGTATTTT.

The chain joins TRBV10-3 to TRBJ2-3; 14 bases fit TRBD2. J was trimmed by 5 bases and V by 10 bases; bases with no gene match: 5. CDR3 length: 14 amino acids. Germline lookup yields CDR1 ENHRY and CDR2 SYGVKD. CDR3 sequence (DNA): TGTGCCAGCATGACTAGCGGGGGGGGAGATACGCAGTATTTT. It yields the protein CASMTSGGGDTQYF.

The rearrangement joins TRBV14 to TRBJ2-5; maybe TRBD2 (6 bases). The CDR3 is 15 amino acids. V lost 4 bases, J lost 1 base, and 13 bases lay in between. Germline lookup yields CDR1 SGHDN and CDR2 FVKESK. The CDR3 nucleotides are TGTGCCAGCAGCCTTGGGTATAGCGGCCAAGAGACCCAGTACTTC. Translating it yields CASSLGYSGQETQYF. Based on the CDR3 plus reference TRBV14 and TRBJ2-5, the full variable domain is EAGVTQFPSHSVIEKGQTVTLRCDPISGHDNLYWYRRVMGKEIKFLLHFVKESKQDESGMPNNRFLAERTGGTYSTLKVQPAELEDSGVYFCASSLGYSGQETQYFGPGTRLLVL.

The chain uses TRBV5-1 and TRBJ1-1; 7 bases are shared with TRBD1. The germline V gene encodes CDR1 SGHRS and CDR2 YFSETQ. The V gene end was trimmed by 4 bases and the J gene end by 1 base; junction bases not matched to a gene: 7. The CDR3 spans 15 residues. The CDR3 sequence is CASSPTGQRNTEAFF. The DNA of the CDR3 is TGCGCCAGCAGCCCTACGGGACAGAGGAACACTGAAGCTTTCTTT. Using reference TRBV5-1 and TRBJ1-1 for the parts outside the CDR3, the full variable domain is KAGVTQTPRYLIKTRGQQVTLSCSPISGHRSVSWYQQTPGQGLQFLFEYFSETQRNKGNFPGRFSGRQFSNSRSEMNVSTLELGDSALYLCASSPTGQRNTEAFFGQGTRLTVV.

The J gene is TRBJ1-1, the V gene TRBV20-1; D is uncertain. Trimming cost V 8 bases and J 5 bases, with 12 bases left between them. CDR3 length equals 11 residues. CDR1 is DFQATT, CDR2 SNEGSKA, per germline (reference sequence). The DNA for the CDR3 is TGCAGTAAAAGTAGAGGGACTGAAGCTTTCTTT. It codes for CSKSRGTEAFF.

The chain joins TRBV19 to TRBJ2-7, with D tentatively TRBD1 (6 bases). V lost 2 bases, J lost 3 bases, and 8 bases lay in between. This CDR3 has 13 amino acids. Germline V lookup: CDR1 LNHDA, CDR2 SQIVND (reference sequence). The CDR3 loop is CASSIRDNYEQYF. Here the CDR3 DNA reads TGTGCCAGTAGTATACGGGACAACTACGAGCAGTACTTC.

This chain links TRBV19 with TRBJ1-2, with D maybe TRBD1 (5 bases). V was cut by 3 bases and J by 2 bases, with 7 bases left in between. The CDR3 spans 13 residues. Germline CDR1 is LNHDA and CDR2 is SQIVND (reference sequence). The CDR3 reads CASSMGQNYGYTF. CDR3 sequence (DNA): TGTGCCAGTAGTATGGGGCAGAACTATGGCTACACCTTC.

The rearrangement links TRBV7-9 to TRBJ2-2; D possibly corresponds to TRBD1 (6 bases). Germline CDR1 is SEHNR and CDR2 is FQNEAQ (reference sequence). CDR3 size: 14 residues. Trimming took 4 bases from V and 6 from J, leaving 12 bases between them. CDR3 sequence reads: CASSSNTGPGELFF. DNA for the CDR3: TGTGCCAGCAGCTCCAACACAGGGCCCGGGGAGCTGTTTTTT.

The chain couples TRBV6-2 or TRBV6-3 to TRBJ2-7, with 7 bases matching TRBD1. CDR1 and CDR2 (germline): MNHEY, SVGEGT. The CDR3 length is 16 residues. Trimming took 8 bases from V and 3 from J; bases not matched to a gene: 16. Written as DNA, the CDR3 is TGTGCCAGCGGTTCCGTGACAGGGCCCCCCCTCTACGAGCAGTACTTC. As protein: CASGSVTGPPLYEQYF.

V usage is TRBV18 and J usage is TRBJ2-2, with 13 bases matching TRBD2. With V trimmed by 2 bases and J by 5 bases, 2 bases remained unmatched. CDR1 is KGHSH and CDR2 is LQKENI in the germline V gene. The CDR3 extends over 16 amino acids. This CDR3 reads CASSPSTSGGTGELFF. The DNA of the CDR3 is TGTGCCAGCTCACCATCGACTAGCGGGGGGACCGGGGAGCTGTTTTTT.

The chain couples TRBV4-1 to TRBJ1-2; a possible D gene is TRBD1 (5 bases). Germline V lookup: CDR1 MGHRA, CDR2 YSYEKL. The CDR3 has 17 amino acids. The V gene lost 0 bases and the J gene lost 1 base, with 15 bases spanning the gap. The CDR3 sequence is CASSQDGGTRYNYGYTF. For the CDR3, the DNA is TGCGCCAGCAGCCAAGACGGGGGAACCCGCTATAACTATGGCTACACCTTC.

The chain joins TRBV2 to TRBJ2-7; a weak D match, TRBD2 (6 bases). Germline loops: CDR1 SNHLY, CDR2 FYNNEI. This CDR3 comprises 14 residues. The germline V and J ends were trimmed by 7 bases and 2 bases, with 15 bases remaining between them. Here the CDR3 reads CASTWDLATYEQYF. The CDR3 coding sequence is TGTGCCAGCACCTGGGACTTGGCTACCTACGAGCAGTACTTC.

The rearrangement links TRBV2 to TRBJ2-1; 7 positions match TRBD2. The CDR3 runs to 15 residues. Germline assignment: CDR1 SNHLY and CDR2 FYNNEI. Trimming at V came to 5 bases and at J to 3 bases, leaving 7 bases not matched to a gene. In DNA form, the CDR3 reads TGTGCCAGCAGTAAAGGACTAGAAGGCTACAATGAGCAGTTCTTC. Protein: CASSKGLEGYNEQFF.

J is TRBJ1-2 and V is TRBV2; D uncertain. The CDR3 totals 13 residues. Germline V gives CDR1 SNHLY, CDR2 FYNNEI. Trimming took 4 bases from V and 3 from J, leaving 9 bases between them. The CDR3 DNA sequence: TGTGCCAGCAGTGGTTCAGAGGACTATGGCTACACCTTC. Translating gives CASSGSEDYGYTF.